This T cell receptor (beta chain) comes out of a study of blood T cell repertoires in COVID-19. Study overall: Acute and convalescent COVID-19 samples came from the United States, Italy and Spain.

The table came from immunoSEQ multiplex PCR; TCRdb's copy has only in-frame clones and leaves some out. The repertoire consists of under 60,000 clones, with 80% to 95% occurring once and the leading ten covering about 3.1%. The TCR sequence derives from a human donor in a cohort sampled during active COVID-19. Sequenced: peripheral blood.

CDR3 coding DNA: TGTGCCAGCTCACCCAGGAACCTGAATGAAAAACTGTTTTTT. This codes for CASSPRNLNEKLFF. V usage is TRBV18 and J usage is TRBJ1-4; no firm D call. Between the trimmed V and J ends, which lost 3 bases and 5 bases, there was a span of 10 bases. The CDR3 is made up of 14 amino acids. In germline, CDR1 is KGHSH, CDR2 LQKENI.